The entry below describes one TCR beta chain. This record belongs to a study of blood T cell repertoires in COVID-19. Germline assignment: CDR1 MNHEY and CDR2 SVGAGI. The length of the CDR3 is 13 residues. J was trimmed by 9 bases and V by 4 bases; bases with no gene match: 4. In the original processing: Amplification of reference gene primers provided the estimated nucleated cell counts. Some clones are missing from TCRdb's copy, which holds only in-frame ones; the method was immunoSEQ multiplex PCR. The DNA was the basis for D and trimming; V, J and clone size are from that table. The table lists 250,000 to 350,000 clones, around 90% of them singletons.

This TCR derives from a young man with active or convalescent COVID-19. This sequence joins TRBV6-5 and TRBJ1-5, with TRBD1 matching over 9 bases. Input material: peripheral blood. The CDR3 bases are TGTGCCAGCAGTTGGGACAGGGAAGGGCCCCAGCATTTT. Translated, it gives CASSWDREGPQHF.